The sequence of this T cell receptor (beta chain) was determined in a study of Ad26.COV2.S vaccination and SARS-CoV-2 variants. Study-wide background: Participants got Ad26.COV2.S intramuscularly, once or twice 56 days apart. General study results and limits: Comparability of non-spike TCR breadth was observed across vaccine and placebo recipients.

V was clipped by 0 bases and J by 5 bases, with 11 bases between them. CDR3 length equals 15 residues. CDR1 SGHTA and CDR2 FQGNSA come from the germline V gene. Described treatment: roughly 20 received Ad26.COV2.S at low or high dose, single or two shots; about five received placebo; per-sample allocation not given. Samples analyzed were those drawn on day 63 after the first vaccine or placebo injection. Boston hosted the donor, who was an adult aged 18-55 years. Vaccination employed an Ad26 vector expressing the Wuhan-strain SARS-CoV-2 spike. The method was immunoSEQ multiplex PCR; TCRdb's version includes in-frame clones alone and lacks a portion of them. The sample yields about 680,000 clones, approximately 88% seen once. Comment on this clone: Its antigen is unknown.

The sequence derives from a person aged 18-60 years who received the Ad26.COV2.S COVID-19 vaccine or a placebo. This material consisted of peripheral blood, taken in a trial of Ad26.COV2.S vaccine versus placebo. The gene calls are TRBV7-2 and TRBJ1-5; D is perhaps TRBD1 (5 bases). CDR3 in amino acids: CASSLAPDSYQPQHF. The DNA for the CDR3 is TGTGCCAGCAGCTTAGCACCTGACAGCTATCAGCCCCAGCATTTT.